This T cell receptor (beta chain) was sequenced in a study of blood T cell repertoires in COVID-19. Across the whole study: Samples taken during acute and convalescent COVID-19 were collected in the United States, Italy and Spain.

V was clipped by 7 bases and J by 6 bases; unmatched bases: 7. CDR1 and CDR2 (germline): SQVTM, ANQGSEA. The CDR3 spans 13 residues. TCRdb's table, derived via immunoSEQ multiplex PCR, lists solely in-frame clones and lacks some. The data contain tens of thousands of clones, around 90% of them singletons. J is TRBJ2-1 and V is TRBV29-1; TRBD1 agrees at 9 bases. Material: peripheral blood. This TCR was recovered from an older man with acute or convalescent COVID-19. CDR3 sequence (DNA): TGCAGCGCCGCCCGGGACAGGGTCAATGAGCAGTTCTTC. Its protein product is CSAARDRVNEQFF.